This TCR beta chain is drawn from a study of persistence of HIV-infected CD4 T cells. Study summary: A couple of participants gave one leukapheresis sample; others gave up to about 180 mL blood repeatedly. Whole-study results and caveats: Within sorted populations, more oligoclonal TCRs accompanied more oligoclonal proviruses.

This was the immunoSEQ version 4 assay in survey mode. Template was genomic DNA at around 9.7 ng/uL, with up to about 1 ug used per sample. Assay used: immunoSEQ multiplex PCR; TCRdb lists only in-frame clones, some missing. This repertoire shows more than 30,000 clones, roughly 70% found once; its top ten account for 1.4%. This CDR3 spans 13 amino acids. Looked up from germline, CDR1 is MNHNY and CDR2 is SVGAGI (reference sequence). V trimming: 8 bases; J trimming: 5 bases; junction bases outside the gene matches: 3. This clone was counted between two and nine times. Its target is unknown. Different DNA sequences within this sample yield the same CDR3. Overlapping HIV-1 Gag 15-mer peptides at 0.85 to 1 ug per peptide per mL were used. Sorting selected CD4+ T cells upregulating both CD40 ligand and CD69. For at least 4 years, plasma HIV-1 RNA was undetectable (<50 copies/mL).

The chain combines TRBV6-6 with TRBJ1-4; TRBD1 agrees at 9 bases. The source material was CD4+ T cells sorted from PBMCs after approximately 19-hour stimulation, sampled from a patient who received antiretroviral therapy. The TCR sequence derives from an adult man with HIV who was CMV-seropositive. The DNA for the CDR3 is TGTGCCAGCTCAGACAGGGGGAATGAAAAACTGTTTTTT. Its translation is CASSDRGNEKLFF.